This record looks at one T cell receptor (beta chain) sequence and its context. The CDR3 covers 13 residues. V was cut by 6 bases and J by 4 bases, with 12 bases left in between. From germline, CDR1 is SEHNR and CDR2 FQNEAQ (reference sequence). The data stem from a study of blood T cell repertoires in COVID-19. Study details: PBMCs, B-cell-depleted T cells, or T cells were the source of the cDNA or gDNA that made up the material.

The table came from immunoSEQ multiplex PCR; TCRdb's copy has only in-frame clones and leaves some out. This sample has 200,000 to 250,000 clones, with around 86% found just once. The chain carries TRBV7-9 and TRBJ1-2; the D is unclear. The source material was peripheral blood. This clonotype originated in a woman between 45 and 60 years old with COVID-19, enrolled during active disease. The CDR3 here is CASRRLEVYGYTF. The CDR3 DNA reads TGTGCCAGCAGACGCTTGGAGGTCTATGGCTACACCTTC.